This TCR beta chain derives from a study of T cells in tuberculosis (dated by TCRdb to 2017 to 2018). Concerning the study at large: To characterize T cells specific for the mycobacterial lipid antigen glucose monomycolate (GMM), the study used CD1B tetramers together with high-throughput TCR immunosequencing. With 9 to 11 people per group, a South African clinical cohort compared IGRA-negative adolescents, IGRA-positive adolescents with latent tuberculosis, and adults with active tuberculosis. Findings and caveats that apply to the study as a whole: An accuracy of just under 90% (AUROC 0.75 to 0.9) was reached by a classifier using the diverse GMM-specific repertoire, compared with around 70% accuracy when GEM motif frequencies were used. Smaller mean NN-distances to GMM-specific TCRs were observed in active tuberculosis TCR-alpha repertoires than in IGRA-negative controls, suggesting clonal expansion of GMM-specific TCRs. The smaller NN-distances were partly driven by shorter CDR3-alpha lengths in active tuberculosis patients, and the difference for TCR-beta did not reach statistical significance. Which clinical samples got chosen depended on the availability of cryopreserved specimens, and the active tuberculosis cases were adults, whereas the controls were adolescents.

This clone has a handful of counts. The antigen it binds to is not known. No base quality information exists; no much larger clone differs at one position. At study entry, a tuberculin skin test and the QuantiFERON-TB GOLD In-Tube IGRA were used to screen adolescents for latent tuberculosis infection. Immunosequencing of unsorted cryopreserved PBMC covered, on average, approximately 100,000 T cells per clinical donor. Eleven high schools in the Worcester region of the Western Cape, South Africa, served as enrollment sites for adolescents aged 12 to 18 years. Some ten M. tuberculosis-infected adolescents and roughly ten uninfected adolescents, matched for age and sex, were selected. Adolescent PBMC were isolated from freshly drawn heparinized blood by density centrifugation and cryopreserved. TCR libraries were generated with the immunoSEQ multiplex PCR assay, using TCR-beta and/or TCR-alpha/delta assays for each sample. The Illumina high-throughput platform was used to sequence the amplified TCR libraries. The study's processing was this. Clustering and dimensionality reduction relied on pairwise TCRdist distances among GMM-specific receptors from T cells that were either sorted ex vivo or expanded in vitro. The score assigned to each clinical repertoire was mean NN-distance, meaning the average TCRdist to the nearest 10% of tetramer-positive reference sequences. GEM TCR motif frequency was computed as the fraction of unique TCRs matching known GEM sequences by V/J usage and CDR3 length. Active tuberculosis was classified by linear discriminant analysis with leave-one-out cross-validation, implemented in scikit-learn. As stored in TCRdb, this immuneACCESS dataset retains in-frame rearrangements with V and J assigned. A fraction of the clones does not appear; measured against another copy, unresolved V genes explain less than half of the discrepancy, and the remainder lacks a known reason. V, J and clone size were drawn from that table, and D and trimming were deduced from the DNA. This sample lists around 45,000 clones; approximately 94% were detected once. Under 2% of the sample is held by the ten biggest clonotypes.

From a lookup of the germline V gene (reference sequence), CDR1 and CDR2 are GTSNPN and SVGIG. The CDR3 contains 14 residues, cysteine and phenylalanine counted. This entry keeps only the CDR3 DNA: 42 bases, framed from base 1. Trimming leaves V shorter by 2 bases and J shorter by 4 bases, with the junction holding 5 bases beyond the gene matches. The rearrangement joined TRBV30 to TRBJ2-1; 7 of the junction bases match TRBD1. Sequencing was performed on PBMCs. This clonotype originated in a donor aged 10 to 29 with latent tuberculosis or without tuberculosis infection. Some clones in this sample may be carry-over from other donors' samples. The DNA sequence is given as TGTGCCTGGAGTACAGGGGATAGGTACAATGAGCAGTTCTTC. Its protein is CAWSTGDRYNEQFF.